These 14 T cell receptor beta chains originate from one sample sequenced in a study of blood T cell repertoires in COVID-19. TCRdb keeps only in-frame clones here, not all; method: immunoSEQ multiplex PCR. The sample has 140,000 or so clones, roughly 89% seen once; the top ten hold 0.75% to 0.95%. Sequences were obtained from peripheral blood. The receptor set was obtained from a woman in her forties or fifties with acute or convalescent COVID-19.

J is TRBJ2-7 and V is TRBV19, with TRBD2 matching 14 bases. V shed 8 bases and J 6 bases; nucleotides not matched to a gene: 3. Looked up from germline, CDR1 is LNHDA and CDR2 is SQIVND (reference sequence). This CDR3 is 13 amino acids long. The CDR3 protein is CASGTSGRGEQYF. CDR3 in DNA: TGTGCCAGTGGGACTAGCGGGAGAGGCGAGCAGTACTTC.

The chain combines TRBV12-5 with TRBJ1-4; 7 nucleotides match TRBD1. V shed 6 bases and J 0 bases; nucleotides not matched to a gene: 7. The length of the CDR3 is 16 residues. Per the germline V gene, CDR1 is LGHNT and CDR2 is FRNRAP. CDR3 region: CASGADRAATNEKLFF. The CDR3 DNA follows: TGTGCTAGTGGGGCTGACAGGGCCGCAACTAATGAAAAACTGTTTTTT.

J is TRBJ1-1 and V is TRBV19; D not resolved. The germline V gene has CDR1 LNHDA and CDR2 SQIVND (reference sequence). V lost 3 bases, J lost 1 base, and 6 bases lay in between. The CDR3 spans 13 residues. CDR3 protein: CASSMGRNTEAFF. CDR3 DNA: TGTGCCAGTAGTATGGGCAGGAACACTGAAGCTTTCTTT.

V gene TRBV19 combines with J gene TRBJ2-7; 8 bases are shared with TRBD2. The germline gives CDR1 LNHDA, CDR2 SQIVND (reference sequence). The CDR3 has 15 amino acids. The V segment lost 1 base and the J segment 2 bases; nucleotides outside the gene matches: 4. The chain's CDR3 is CASSIAVAGTYEQYF. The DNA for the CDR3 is TGTGCCAGTAGTATAGCAGTAGCGGGGACCTACGAGCAGTACTTC.

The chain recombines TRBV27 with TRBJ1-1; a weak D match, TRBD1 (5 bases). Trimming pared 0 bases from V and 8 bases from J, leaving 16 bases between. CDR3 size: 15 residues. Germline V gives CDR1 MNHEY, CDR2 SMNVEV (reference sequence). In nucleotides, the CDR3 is TGTGCCAGCAGTTTATCGAAAAGGCTTAGGGGCGAAGCTTTCTTT. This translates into CASSLSKRLRGEAFF.

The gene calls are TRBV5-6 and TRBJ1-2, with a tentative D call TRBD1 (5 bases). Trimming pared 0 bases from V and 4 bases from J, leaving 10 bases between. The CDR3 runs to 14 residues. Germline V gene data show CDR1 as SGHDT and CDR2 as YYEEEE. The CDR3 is CASSLAGFPYGYTF. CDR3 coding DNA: TGTGCCAGCAGCTTGGCAGGGTTTCCCTATGGCTACACCTTC.

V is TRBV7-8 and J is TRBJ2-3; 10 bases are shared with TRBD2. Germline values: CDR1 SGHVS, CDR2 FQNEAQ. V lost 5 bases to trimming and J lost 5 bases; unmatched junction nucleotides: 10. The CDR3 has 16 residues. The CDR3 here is CASSHLLAGAVDTQYF. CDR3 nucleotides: TGTGCCAGCAGCCATCTCCTAGCGGGAGCTGTAGATACGCAGTATTTT.

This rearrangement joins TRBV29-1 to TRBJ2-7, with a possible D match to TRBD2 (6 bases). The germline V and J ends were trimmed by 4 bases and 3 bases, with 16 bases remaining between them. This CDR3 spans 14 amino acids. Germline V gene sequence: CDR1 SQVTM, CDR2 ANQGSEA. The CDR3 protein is CSVGTREVDYEQYF. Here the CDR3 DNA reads TGCAGCGTTGGAACGCGGGAAGTCGACTACGAGCAGTACTTC.

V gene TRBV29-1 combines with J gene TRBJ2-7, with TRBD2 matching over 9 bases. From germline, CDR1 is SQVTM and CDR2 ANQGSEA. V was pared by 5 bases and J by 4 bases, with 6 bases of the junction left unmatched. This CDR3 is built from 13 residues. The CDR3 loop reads CSVRTREGYEQYF. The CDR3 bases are TGCAGCGTTCGCACGCGGGAGGGATACGAGCAGTACTTC.

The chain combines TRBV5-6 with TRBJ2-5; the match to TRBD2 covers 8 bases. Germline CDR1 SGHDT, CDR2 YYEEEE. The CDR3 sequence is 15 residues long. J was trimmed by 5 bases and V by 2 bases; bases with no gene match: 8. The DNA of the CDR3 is TGTGCCAGCAGCTTCGGGAACGGGAGGGGGGAGACCCAGTACTTC. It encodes CASSFGNGRGETQYF.

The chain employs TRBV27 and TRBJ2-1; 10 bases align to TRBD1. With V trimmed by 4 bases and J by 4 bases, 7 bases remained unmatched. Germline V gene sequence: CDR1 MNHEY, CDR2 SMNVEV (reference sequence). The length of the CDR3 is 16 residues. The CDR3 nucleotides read TGTGCCAGCAGTTCAACCGGGACAGGGGTTTACAATGAGCAGTTCTTC. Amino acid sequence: CASSSTGTGVYNEQFF.

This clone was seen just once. CDR3 amino acids: CASSRMTGESYEQYF. In DNA, the CDR3 is TGTGCCAGCAGTCGGATGACAGGGGAATCCTACGAGCAGTACTTC. This rearrangement joins TRBV7-9 to TRBJ2-7; 8 positions match TRBD1. The trim removed 6 bases at V and 1 base at J, leaving 8 bases unmatched. Looked up from germline, CDR1 is SEHNR and CDR2 is FQNEAQ (reference sequence). This CDR3 has 15 residues.

The CDR3 is CASRGEGGEPQHF. The DNA for the CDR3 is TGCGCCAGCAGGGGAGAGGGTGGTGAGCCCCAGCATTTT. The chain employs TRBV5-1 and TRBJ1-5, with D uncertain. CDR3 length: 13 residues. The V and J ends lost 5 bases and 8 bases respectively, with 14 bases between them. CDR1 is SGHRS, CDR2 YFSETQ, per germline.

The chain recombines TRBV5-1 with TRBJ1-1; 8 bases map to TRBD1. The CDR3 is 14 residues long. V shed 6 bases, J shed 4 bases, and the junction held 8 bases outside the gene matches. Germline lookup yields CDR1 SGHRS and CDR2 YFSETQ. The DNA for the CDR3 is TGCGCCAGCAACCCGACAGGGGACCTCACTGAAGCTTTCTTT. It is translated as CASNPTGDLTEAFF.